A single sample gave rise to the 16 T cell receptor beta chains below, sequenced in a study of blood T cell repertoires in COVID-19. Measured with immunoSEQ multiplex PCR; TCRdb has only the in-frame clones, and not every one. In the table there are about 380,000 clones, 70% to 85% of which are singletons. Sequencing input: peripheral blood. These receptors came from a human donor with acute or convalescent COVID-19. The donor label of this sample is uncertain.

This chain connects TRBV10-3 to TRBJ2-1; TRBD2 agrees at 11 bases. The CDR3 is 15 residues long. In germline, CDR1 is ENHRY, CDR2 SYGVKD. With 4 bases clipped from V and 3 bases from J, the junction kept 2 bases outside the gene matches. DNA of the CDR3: TGTGCCATCAGTGGGGGGACTAGCGGCTACAATGAGCAGTTCTTC. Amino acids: CAISGGTSGYNEQFF.

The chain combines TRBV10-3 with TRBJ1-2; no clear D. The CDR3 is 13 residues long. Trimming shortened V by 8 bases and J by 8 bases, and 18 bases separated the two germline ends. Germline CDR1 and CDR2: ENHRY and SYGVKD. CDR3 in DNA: TGTGCCATCTTGGGCCAGGCGTCTCCCGGCTACACCTTC. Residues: CAILGQASPGYTF.

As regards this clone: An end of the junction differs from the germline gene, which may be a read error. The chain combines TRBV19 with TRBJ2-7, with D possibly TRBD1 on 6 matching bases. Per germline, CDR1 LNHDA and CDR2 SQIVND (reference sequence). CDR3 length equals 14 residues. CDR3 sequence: CASSPRQVAYGQYF. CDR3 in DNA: TGTGCCAGTAGTCCGAGACAGGTTGCCTACGGGCAGTACTTC.

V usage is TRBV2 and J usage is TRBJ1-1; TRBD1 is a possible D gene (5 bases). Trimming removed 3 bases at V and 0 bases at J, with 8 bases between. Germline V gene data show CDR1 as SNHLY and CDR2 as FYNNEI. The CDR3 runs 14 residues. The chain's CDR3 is CASSDRGMNTEAFF. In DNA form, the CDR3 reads TGTGCCAGCAGTGATAGGGGCATGAACACTGAAGCTTTCTTT.

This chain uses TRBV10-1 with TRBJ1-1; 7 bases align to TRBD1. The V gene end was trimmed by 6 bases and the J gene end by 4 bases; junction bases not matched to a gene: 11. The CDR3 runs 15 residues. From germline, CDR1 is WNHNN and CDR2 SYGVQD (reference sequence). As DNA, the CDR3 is TGCGCCAGCAGCCCCGGGACAGTTCGGAGCACTGAAGCTTTCTTT. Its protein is CASSPGTVRSTEAFF.

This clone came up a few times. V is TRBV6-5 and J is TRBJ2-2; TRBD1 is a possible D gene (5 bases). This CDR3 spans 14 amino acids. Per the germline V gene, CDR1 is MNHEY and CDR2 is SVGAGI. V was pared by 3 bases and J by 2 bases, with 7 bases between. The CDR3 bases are TGTGCCAGCAGTTATTGGGGCAACACCGGGGAGCTGTTTTTT. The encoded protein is CASSYWGNTGELFF.

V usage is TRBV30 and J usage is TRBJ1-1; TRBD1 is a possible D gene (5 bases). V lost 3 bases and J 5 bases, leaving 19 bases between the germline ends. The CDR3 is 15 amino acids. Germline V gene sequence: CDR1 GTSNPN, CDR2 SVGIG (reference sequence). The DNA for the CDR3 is TGTGCCTGGAGAGGGAGGGCAGGGATTGAAACTGAAGCTTTCTTT. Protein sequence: CAWRGRAGIETEAFF.

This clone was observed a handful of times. The CDR3: CASSRFSYYEQYF. As DNA, the CDR3 is TGTGCCAGCAGCCGCTTTAGCTACTACGAGCAGTACTTC. This chain links TRBV3-1 (or the pseudogene TRBV3-2) with TRBJ2-7; D remains unclear. With 4 bases removed from V and 3 bases from J, the gap between germline ends came to 10 bases. Germline V gene sequence: CDR1 LGHDT, CDR2 YNNKEL (reference sequence). This CDR3 has 13 amino acids.

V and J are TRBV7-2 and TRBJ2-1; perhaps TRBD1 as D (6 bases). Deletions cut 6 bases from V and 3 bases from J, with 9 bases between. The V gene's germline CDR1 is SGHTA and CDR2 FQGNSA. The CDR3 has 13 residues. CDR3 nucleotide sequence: TGTGCCAGCAGTGGACAGTTCTACAATGAGCAGTTCTTC. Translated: CASSGQFYNEQFF.

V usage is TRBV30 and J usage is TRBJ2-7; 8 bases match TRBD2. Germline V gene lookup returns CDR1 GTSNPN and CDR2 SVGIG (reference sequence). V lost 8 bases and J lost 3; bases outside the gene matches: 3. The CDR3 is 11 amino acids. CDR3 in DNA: TGTGCCGTGAGCGGGGGCTACGAGCAGTACTTC. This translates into CAVSGGYEQYF.

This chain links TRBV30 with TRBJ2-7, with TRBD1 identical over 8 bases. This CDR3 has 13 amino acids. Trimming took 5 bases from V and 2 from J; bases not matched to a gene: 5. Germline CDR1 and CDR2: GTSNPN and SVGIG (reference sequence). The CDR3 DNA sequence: TGTGCCTGGCGCCGGGACAGGCCCTACGAGCAGTACTTC. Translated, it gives CAWRRDRPYEQYF.

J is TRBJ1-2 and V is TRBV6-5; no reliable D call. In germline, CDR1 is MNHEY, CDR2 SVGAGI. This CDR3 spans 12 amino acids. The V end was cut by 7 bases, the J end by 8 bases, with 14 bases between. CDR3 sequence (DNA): TGTGCCAGCACCCCCCAGTACCGAGGCTACACCTTC. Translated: CASTPQYRGYTF.

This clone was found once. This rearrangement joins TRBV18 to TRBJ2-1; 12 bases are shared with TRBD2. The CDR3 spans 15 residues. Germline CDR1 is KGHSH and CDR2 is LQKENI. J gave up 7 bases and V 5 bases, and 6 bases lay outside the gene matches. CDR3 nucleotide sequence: TGTGCCAGCTCAGAGCTAGCGGGGGGGACTAATGAGCAGTTCTTC. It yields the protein CASSELAGGTNEQFF. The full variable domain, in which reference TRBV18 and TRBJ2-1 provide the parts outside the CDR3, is NAGVMQNPRHLVRRRGQEARLRCSPMKGHSHVYWYRQLPEEGLKFMVYLQKENIIDESGMPKERFSAEFPKEGPSILRIQQVVRGDSAAYFCASSELAGGTNEQFFGPGTRLTVL.

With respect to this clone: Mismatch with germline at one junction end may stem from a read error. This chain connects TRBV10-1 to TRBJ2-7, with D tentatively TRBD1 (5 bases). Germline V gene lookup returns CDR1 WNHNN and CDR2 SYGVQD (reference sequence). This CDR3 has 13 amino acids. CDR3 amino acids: CATSVGQGKEQYF. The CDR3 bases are TGCGCCACCAGTGTAGGGCAGGGCAAGGAGCAGTACTTC.

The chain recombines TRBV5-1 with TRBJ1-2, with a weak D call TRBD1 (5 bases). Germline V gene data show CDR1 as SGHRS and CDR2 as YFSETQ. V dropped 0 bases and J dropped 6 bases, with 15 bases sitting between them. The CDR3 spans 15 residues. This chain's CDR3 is CASSLEGSTANGYTF. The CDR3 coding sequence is TGCGCCAGCAGCTTGGAAGGTTCGACAGCTAATGGCTACACCTTC.

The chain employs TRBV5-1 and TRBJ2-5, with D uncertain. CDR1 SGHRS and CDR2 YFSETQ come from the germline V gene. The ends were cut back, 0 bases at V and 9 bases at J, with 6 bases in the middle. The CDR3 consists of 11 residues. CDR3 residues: CASSLAYSQYF. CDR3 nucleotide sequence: TGCGCCAGCAGCTTGGCTTACTCCCAGTACTTC.